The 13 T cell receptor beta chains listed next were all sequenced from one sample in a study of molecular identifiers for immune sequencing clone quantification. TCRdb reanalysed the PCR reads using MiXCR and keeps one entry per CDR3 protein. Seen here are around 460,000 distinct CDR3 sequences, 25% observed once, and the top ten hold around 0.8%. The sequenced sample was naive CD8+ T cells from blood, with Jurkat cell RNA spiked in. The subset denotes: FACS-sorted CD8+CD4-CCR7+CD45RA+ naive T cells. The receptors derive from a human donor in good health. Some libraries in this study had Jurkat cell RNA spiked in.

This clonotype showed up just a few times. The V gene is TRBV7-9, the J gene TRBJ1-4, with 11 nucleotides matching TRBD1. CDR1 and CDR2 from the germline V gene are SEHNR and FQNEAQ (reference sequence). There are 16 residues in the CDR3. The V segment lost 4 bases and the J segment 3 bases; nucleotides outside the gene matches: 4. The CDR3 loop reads CASSSGQGAANEKLFF. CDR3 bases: TGTGCCAGCAGCTCCGGACAGGGGGCGGCTAATGAAAAACTGTTTTTT.

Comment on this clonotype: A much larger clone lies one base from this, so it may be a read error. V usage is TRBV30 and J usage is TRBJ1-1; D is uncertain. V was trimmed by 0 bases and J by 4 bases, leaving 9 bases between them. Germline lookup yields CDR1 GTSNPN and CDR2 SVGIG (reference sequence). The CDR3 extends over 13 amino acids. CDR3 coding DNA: TGTGCCTGGAGTGTTCCGGGGAGCACTGAAGCTTTCTTT. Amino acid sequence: CAWSVPGSTEAFF.

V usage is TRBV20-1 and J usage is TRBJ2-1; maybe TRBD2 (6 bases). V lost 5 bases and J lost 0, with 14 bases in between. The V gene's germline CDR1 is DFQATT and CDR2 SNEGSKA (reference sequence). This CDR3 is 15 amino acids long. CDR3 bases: TGCAGTGCTCGAGTCAGGGACTTCTCCTACAATGAGCAGTTCTTC. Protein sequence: CSARVRDFSYNEQFF.

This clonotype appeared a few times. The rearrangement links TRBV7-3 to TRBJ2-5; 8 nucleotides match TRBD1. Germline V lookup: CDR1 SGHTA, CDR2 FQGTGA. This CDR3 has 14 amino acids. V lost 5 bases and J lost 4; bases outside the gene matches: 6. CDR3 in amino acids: CASSPYGTGETQYF. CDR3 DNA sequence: TGTGCCAGCAGCCCTTACGGGACAGGAGAGACCCAGTACTTC.

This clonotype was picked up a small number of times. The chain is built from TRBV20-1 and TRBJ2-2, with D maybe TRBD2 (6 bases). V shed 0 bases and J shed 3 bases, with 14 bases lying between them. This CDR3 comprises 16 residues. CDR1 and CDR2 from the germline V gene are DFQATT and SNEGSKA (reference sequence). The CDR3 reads CSARDPSGLDTGELFF. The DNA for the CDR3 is TGCAGTGCTAGAGATCCGAGCGGGCTAGACACCGGGGAGCTGTTTTTT.

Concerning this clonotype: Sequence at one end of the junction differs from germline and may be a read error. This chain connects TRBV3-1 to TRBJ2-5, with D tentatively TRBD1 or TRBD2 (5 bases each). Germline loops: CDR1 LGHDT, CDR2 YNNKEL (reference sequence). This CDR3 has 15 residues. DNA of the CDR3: TGTGCCAACAGCCAAGATCTTGACCGGGGCGCGCCCCCGTACTTC. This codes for CANSQDLDRGAPPYF.

The CDR3 DNA reads as TGTGCCAGCAGTTTCTCACTCGGTGTAGAACTAAACACTGAAGCTTTCTTT. Translated, it gives CASSFSLGVELNTEAFF. This chain connects TRBV27 to TRBJ1-1; no firm D call. This CDR3 is built from 17 residues. Trimming took off 3 bases at V and 2 bases at J, with 19 bases between the two ends. Germline loops: CDR1 MNHEY, CDR2 SMNVEV (reference sequence).

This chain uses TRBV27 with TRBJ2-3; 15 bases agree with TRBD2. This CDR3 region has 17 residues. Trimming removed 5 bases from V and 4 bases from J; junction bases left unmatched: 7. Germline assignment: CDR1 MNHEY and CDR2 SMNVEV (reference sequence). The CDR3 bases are TGTGCCAGCAGTGCGGGGGGACTAGCGGGGGGTGCAGATACGCAGTATTTT. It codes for CASSAGGLAGGADTQYF.

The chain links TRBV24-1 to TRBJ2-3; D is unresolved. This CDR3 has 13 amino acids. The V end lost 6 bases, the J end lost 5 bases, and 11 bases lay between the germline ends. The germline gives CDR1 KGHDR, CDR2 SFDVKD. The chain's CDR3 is CATSNPPVDTQYF. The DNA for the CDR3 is TGTGCCACCAGTAATCCCCCCGTAGATACGCAGTATTTT.

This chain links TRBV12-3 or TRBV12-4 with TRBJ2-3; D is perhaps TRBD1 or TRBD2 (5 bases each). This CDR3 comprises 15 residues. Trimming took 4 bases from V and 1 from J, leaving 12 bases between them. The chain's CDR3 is CASSWGLGGTDTQYF. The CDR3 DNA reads TGTGCCAGCAGTTGGGGTTTGGGGGGCACAGATACGCAGTATTTT.

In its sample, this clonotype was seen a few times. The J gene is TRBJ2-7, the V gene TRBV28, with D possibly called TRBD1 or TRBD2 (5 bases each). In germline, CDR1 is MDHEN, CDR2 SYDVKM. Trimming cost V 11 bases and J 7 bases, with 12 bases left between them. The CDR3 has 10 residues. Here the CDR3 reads CASGTGEQYF. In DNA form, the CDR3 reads TGTGCCTCGGGGACGGGAGAGCAGTACTTC. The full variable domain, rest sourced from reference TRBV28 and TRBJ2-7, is DVKVTQSSRYLVKRTGEKVFLECVQDMDHENMFWYRQDPGLGLRLIYFSYDVKMKEKGDIPEGYSVSREKKERFSLILESASTNQTSMYLCASGTGEQYFGPGTRLTVT.

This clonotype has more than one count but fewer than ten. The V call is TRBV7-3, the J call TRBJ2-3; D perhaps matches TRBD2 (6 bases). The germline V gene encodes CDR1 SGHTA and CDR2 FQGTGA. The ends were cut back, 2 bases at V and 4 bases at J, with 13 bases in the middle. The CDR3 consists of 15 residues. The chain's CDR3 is CASSLYAGLADTQYF. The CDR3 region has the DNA TGTGCCAGCAGCTTATACGCGGGATTGGCAGATACGCAGTATTTT.

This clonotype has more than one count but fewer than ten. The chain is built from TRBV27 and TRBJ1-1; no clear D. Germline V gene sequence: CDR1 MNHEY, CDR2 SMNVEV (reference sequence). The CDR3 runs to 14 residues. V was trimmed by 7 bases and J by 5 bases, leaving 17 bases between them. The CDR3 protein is CASKEGSDPTEAFF. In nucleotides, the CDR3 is TGTGCCAGCAAGGAAGGGTCCGACCCGACTGAAGCTTTCTTT.